This T cell receptor (beta chain) was sequenced for a study of blood T cell repertoires in COVID-19. Across the whole study: Acute and convalescent COVID-19 samples came from the United States, Italy and Spain. PBMCs, B-cell-depleted T cells, or T cells provided the cDNA or gDNA that made up the material.

As handled by the study authors: Using reference gene primer amplification, nucleated cell counts were estimated. Measured with immunoSEQ multiplex PCR; TCRdb has only the in-frame clones, and not every one. V, J and clone size were drawn from that table, and D and trimming were deduced from the DNA. The sample contains 200,000 or so clones, around 85% of which appear only once. V dropped 0 bases and J dropped 4; count of bases not matched to a gene: 4. The germline CDR1 and CDR2 sequences are SGHRS and YFSETQ. The CDR3 is 16 amino acids. Sequencing used peripheral blood. The V gene is TRBV5-1, the J gene TRBJ1-1; TRBD1 agrees at 12 bases. The clonotype comes from a man aged 55 to 70 with COVID-19, enrolled during active disease. In DNA form, the CDR3 reads TGCGCCAGCAGCTTGGGGGACAGGGGGCTGGGCACTGAAGCTTTCTTT. This translates into CASSLGDRGLGTEAFF.